These 10 T cell receptor beta chains were sequenced from one sample in a study of cytomegalovirus exposure and HLA in healthy donors. PCR was performed using 60 Vbeta and 13 Jbeta primers. Profiled with immunoSEQ multiplex PCR; TCRdb holds only in-frame clones, not every one. The top ten hold under 2% of the sample, which has about 140,000 clones, 77% seen once. Material for sequencing was PBMCs. These receptors originate from a female donor in good health and CMV-seronegative.

This clone is a singleton in its sample. The V and J genes are TRBV7-8 and TRBJ1-3, with 7 bases lining up with TRBD1. CDR3 length: 16 amino acids. Trimming removed 3 bases from V and 0 bases from J; junction bases left unmatched: 5. Germline values: CDR1 SGHVS, CDR2 FQNEAQ. The CDR3, as DNA: TGTGCCAGCAGCTTGACCAGGACAGGCTCTGGAAACACCATATATTTT. Its translation: CASSLTRTGSGNTIYF.

The genes are TRBV28 and TRBJ2-5, with 9 bases identical to TRBD2. Losses at the gene ends were 7 bases for V and 5 bases for J; bases not matched to a gene: 17. Germline CDR1 is MDHEN and CDR2 is SYDVKM. CDR3 length: 17 amino acids. DNA for the CDR3: TGTGCCAGCACTCTAGGAGGTAGCGGGAGTTTTCGGGAGACCCAGTACTTC. Protein: CASTLGGSGSFRETQYF.

Turning to this clone: One junction end disagrees with the germline gene, perhaps due to a read error. The V and J genes are TRBV7-9 and TRBJ2-6; a weak D match, TRBD1 (5 bases). The V gene's germline CDR1 is SEHNR and CDR2 FQNEAQ (reference sequence). The CDR3 sequence is 16 residues long. CDR3 residues: CSSSLTARAGANVLTF. The DNA for the CDR3 is TGTTCCAGCAGCTTAACTGCCAGGGCCGGGGCCAACGTCCTGACTTTC.

J is TRBJ2-7 and V is TRBV27; TRBD2 agrees at 7 bases. J gave up 6 bases and V 5 bases, and 10 bases lay outside the gene matches. The CDR3 has 14 amino acids. The germline CDR1 and CDR2 sequences are MNHEY and SMNVEV (reference sequence). The CDR3 sequence: CASSPAGTTFEQYF. Written as DNA, the CDR3 is TGTGCCAGCAGTCCCGCAGGGACTACATTCGAGCAGTACTTC.

This rearrangement joins TRBV6-5 to TRBJ1-5; D remains ambiguous. Trimming shortened V by 0 bases and J by 9 bases, and 12 bases separated the two germline ends. The CDR3 length is 14 residues. Germline V gives CDR1 MNHEY, CDR2 SVGAGI. CDR3 coding DNA: TGTGCCAGCAGTTACTCTTCTTCGCGGGGGCCCCAGCATTTT. Its translation: CASSYSSSRGPQHF.

The rearrangement uses TRBV7-8 and TRBJ1-4; D call uncertain. V lost 5 bases and J 7 bases, leaving 11 bases between the germline ends. Per germline, CDR1 SGHVS and CDR2 FQNEAQ. The CDR3 spans 13 residues. This CDR3 reads CASSSWAGEKLFF. The CDR3 region has the DNA TGTGCCAGCAGCAGCTGGGCGGGTGAAAAACTGTTTTTT.

The chain combines TRBV18 with TRBJ2-5; D might be TRBD2 (6 bases). The V end was cut by 6 bases, the J end by 2 bases, with 13 bases between. Germline loops: CDR1 KGHSH, CDR2 LQKENI. CDR3 length equals 14 residues. As DNA, the CDR3 is TGTGCCAGCTCCGCTGGGGAGGTACAAGAGACCCAGTACTTC. This codes for CASSAGEVQETQYF.

The V call is TRBV27, the J call TRBJ2-2; 13 nucleotides line up with TRBD2. This CDR3 has 19 residues. The germline V gene has CDR1 MNHEY and CDR2 SMNVEV (reference sequence). After removal of 8 bases from V and 0 bases from J, the junction contained 12 bases not matched to a gene. CDR3 sequence (DNA): TGTGCCAGCGGCCAACGGATCGGGACTAGCGGGACGAACACCGGGGAGCTGTTTTTT. This encodes CASGQRIGTSGTNTGELFF.

The CDR3 here is CASSTGTGGRLETQYF. CDR3 in DNA: TGTGCCAGCAGCACAGGCACAGGGGGCAGGTTGGAGACCCAGTACTTC. This chain joins TRBV5-4 and TRBJ2-5; 9 nucleotides line up with TRBD1. With 4 bases clipped from V and 5 bases from J, the junction kept 12 bases outside the gene matches. CDR1 SGHNT and CDR2 YYREEE come from the germline V gene (reference sequence). The CDR3 has 16 residues.

The chain has TRBV7-9 and TRBJ1-2, with 7 positions matching TRBD1. Germline trimming cut 2 bases from V and 4 bases from J; bases unmatched to any gene: 10. The CDR3 length is 16 residues. Germline V CDR1 and CDR2: SEHNR, FQNEAQ (reference sequence). This chain's CDR3 is CASSLRVTGTSYGYTF. Here the CDR3 DNA reads TGTGCCAGCAGCTTAAGGGTGACAGGGACCAGCTATGGCTACACCTTC.